The sequence of this T cell receptor (beta chain) was determined in a study of beta chain features in type 1 diabetes. General study findings and limits: Researchers reported that naive, central memory and Treg TCRB repertoires appeared more similar in patients than in healthy donors. For Type 1 diabetes patients, all four CD4+ subsets carried TCRB CDR3s that were moderately but significantly shorter.

Reverse transcribing all isolated RNA meant expressed TCRB transcripts were sequenced. Sequencing used immunoSEQ multiplex PCR; TCRdb keeps in-frame clones, though not all of them. The sample yields 200,000 to 300,000 clones, roughly 10% seen once. Worth noting for this clone: Its antigen is unknown.

Blood was drawn once from each donor into heparinised tubes. The draws averaged about 120 mL. Sequencing was performed on naive CD4+ T cells from blood. The TCR was taken from a man aged 30-40 years with type 1 diabetes.

CDR3 sequence (DNA): TGTGCCAGCAGTATTATGGGACAGGGAATTCAGCCCCAGCATTTT. Encoded protein: CASSIMGQGIQPQHF. The V call is TRBV2, the J call TRBJ1-5; 9 bases agree with TRBD1. Germline V gene data show CDR1 as SNHLY and CDR2 as FYNNEI. The CDR3 covers 15 residues. V dropped 5 bases and J dropped 6; count of bases not matched to a gene: 8.